Described below is a single T cell receptor beta chain sequence and its context. Original data processing: Scientists estimated how many nucleated cells there were by amplifying reference gene primers. Sequenced by immunoSEQ multiplex PCR; TCRdb stores in-frame clones only, minus some. V and J calls plus clone size are reproduced from that table; the DNA served to infer D and trimming. The table has more than 70,000 clones, about 88% seen once. This sample was included in a study of blood T cell repertoires in COVID-19. Study as a whole: The origin of the acute and convalescent COVID-19 samples was the United States, Italy and Spain. Nucleic acid was either cDNA or gDNA, and it came from T cells, B-cell-depleted T cells, or PBMCs.

V was pared by 8 bases and J by 5 bases, with 6 bases of the junction left unmatched. The CDR3 runs to 13 residues. This receptor was identified in a man aged 55-75 years with acute or convalescent COVID-19. Sequencing used peripheral blood. The gene calls are TRBV12-3 or TRBV12-4 and TRBJ2-5, with TRBD2 matching over 9 bases. In DNA form, the CDR3 reads TGTGCCAGCGGAACTAGCGGGTGGGAGACCCAGTACTTC. Translated, it gives CASGTSGWETQYF.